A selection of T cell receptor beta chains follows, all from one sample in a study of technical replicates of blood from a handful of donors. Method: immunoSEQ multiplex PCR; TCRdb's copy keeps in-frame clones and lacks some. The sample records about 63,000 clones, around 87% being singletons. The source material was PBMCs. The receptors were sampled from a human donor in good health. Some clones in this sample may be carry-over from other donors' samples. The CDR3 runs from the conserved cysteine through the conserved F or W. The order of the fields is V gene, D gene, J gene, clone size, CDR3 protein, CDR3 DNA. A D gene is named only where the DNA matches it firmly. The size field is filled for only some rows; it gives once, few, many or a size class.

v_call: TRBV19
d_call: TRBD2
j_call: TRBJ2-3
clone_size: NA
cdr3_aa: CASSLAGSNTQYF
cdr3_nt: TGTGCCAGTAGTCTAGCGGGTTCAAATACGCAGTATTTT

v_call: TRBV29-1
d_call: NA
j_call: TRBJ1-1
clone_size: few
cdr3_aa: CSAKGEGTEAFF
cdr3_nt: TGCAGCGCTAAAGGGGAGGGGACTGAAGCTTTCTTT

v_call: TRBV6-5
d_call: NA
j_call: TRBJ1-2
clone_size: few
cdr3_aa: CASSKGGSYGYTF
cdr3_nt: TGTGCCAGCAGTAAAGGAGGCTCCTATGGCTACACCTTC

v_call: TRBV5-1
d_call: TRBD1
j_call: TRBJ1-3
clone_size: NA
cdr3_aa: CASSQTGESNTIYF
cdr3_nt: TGCGCCAGCAGCCAAACAGGGGAATCAAACACCATATATTTT

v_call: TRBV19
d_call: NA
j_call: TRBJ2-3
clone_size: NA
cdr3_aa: CASKPGVSTDTQYF
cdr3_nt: TGTGCCAGTAAACCGGGGGTAAGCACAGATACGCAGTATTTT

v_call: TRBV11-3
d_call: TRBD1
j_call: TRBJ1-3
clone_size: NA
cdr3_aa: CASSLTGTGNTIYF
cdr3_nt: TGTGCCAGCAGCTTGACAGGGACTGGAAACACCATATATTTT

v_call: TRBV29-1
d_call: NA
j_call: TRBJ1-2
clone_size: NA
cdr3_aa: CSVEDMGRGYGYTF
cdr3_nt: TGCAGCGTTGAAGACATGGGTCGGGGCTATGGCTACACCTTC

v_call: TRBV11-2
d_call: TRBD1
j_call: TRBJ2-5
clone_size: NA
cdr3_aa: CASSPRQGARLAGETQYF
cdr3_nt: TGTGCCAGCAGCCCAAGACAGGGGGCCCGCCTGGCGGGAGAGACCCAGTACTTC

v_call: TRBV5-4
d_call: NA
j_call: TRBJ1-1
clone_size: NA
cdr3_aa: CASSSGHPGDTEAFF
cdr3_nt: TGTGCCAGCAGCTCGGGACATCCAGGGGACACTGAAGCTTTCTTT

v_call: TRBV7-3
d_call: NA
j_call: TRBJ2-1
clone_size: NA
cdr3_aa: CASSINNEQFF
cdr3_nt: TGTGCCAGCAGCATTAACAATGAGCAGTTCTTC

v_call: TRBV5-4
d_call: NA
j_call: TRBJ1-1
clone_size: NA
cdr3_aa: CASSSRSVVNTEAFF
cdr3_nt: TGTGCCAGCAGCTCGCGGTCAGTTGTGAACACTGAAGCTTTCTTT

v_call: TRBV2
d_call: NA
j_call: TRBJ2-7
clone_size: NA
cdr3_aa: CASSESGSEQYF
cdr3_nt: TGTGCCAGCAGTGAGTCAGGGTCCGAGCAGTACTTC

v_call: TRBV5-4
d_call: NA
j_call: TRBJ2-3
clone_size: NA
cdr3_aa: CASSLVRDTQYF
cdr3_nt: TGTGCCAGCAGCTTGGTGAGGGATACGCAGTATTTT

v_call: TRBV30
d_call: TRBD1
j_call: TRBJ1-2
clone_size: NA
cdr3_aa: CAWSVGGGDGYTF
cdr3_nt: TGTGCCTGGAGTGTCGGAGGGGGCGATGGCTACACCTTC

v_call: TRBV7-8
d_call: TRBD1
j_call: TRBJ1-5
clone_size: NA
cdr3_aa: CASSVDRALPQHF
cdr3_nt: TGTGCCAGCAGCGTTGACAGGGCCTTGCCCCAGCATTTT

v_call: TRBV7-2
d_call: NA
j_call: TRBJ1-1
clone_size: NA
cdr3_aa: CASSPGQNTEAFF
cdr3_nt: TGTGCCAGCAGCCCGGGACAGAACACTGAAGCTTTCTTT

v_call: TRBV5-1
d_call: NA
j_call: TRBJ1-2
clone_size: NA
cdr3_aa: CASGPRDYGYTF
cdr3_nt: TGCGCCAGCGGTCCGAGGGACTATGGCTACACCTTC

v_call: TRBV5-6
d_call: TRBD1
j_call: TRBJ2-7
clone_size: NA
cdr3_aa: CASSPIDRGDYEQYF
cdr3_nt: TGTGCCAGCAGCCCTATCGACAGGGGTGACTACGAGCAGTACTTC

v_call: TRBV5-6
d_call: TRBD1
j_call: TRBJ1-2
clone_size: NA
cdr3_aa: CASSPLRTGPDLYGYTF
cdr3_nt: TGTGCCAGCAGCCCACTCAGGACAGGGCCGGACCTCTATGGCTACACCTTC

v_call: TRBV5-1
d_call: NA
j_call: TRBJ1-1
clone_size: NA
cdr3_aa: CASSLDGQREAFF
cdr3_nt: TGCGCCAGCAGCTTGGACGGACAGCGAGAAGCTTTCTTT

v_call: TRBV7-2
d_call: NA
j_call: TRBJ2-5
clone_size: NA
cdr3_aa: CASTTRGASGETQYF
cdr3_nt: TGTGCCAGCACCACCCGGGGGGCCTCAGGGGAGACCCAGTACTTC

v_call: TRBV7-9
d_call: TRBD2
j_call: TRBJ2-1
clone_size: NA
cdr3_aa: CASSLAGRAPNEQFF
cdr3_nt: TGTGCCAGCAGCTTAGCCGGGAGGGCCCCTAATGAGCAGTTCTTC

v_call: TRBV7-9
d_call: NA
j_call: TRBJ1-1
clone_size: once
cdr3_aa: CASSFISGKFEAFF
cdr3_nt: TGTGCCAGCAGCTTTATTTCGGGAAAATTCGAAGCTTTCTTT